Listed here are 15 T cell receptor beta chains from one sample, sequenced in a study of Graves' ophthalmopathy and Graves' hyperthyroidism. TCR beta CDR3 amplification used RNA transcripts. Second-round multiplex PCR came after first-round RT-PCR with HTBI primers. In TCRdb, the multiplex PCR reads were re-called with MiXCR into one record per CDR3 protein. The sample carries roughly 1.1 million distinct CDR3 sequences, approximately 35% recorded once. Material: peripheral blood or thyroid tissue (not recorded which). The receptors here all came from an adult man with Graves' hyperthyroidism.

This clonotype was recorded at least ten times. This sequence joins TRBV19 and TRBJ1-2, with TRBD1 matching 8 bases. V dropped 4 bases and J dropped 7; count of bases not matched to a gene: 8. CDR1 is LNHDA and CDR2 is SQIVND in the germline V gene (reference sequence). The CDR3 spans 14 residues. The CDR3 loop reads CASSTMTGASGYTF. The CDR3 DNA is TGTGCCAGTAGTACAATGACAGGGGCAAGTGGCTACACCTTC.

This clonotype has ten or more counts. V usage is TRBV5-1 and J usage is TRBJ2-7; possibly TRBD1 for D (6 bases). V lost 0 bases and J lost 6, with 13 bases in between. Germline V lookup: CDR1 SGHRS, CDR2 YFSETQ. The CDR3 runs 14 residues. CDR3 bases: TGCGCCAGCAGCTTGGCCGCACAGGGTTCCGAGCAGTACTTC. Protein product: CASSLAAQGSEQYF.

This clonotype was picked up one time. The CDR3 sequence is CSARPPGNQPQHF. The CDR3 DNA is TGCAGTGCTAGGCCCCCGGGCAATCAGCCCCAGCATTTT. The J gene is TRBJ1-5, the V gene TRBV20-1; D remains ambiguous. Germline V CDR1 and CDR2: DFQATT, SNEGSKA (reference sequence). This CDR3 spans 13 amino acids. V was pared by 3 bases and J by 2 bases, with 8 bases between.

About this clonotype itself: The junction does not match germline at one end; this may be a read error. In DNA form, the CDR3 reads TGTGCCAGCAGTTACTTAGCGGGGTTTGGAAGCAGTCAGCCCCAGCATTTT. Translation: CASSYLAGFGSSQPQHF. The chain links TRBV10-3 to TRBJ1-5; D unresolved. Germline-derived CDR1 and CDR2 are ENHRY and SYGVKD. The CDR3 has 17 residues.

This clonotype was seen a handful of times. The V gene is TRBV10-3, the J gene TRBJ2-7, with 11 bases identical to TRBD2. This CDR3 comprises 15 residues. V lost 2 bases and J lost 2; bases outside the gene matches: 2. Looked up from germline, CDR1 is ENHRY and CDR2 is SYGVKD. CDR3 residues: CAISEVAGGPYEQYF. As DNA, the CDR3 is TGTGCCATCAGTGAGGTAGCGGGGGGGCCCTACGAGCAGTACTTC.

This clonotype has ten or more counts. The rearrangement joins TRBV29-1 to TRBJ2-7; unclear D gene. Trimming removed 2 bases from V and 0 bases from J, with 5 bases in between. The CDR3 runs to 12 residues. Germline-derived CDR1 and CDR2 are SQVTM and ANQGSEA. CDR3 DNA sequence: TGCAGCGTTGAAACGAGCTCCTACGAGCAGTACTTC. Translated, it gives CSVETSSYEQYF.

V usage is TRBV7-9 and J usage is TRBJ2-5; 8 nucleotides align to TRBD1. The CDR3 consists of 15 residues. Per the germline V gene, CDR1 is SEHNR and CDR2 is FQNEAQ (reference sequence). V lost 8 bases, J lost 2 bases, and 10 bases stayed unmatched. DNA for the CDR3: TGTGCCAGCTCTCACGGACAGGGAAGACAAGAGACCCAGTACTTC. It yields the protein CASSHGQGRQETQYF.

This chain connects TRBV11-2 to TRBJ1-4; D unclear. V dropped 1 base and J dropped 7 bases, with 7 bases sitting between them. The germline V gene encodes CDR1 SGHAT and CDR2 FQNNGV. The CDR3 sequence is 13 residues long. CDR3 coding DNA: TGTGCCAGCAGCTTAGGGGCGCCTGAAAAACTGTTTTTT. Amino acid sequence: CASSLGAPEKLFF.

This clonotype has ten or more counts. This chain links TRBV9 with TRBJ1-1; the match to TRBD1 covers 9 bases. The CDR3 sequence is 14 residues long. Germline-derived CDR1 and CDR2 are SGDLS and YYNGEE. The V and J ends lost 3 bases and 2 bases, in that order; junction bases with no gene match: 2. The CDR3 DNA follows: TGTGCCAGCAGCGGGACAGGGGAAAACACTGAAGCTTTCTTT. Its protein is CASSGTGENTEAFF.

CDR3 coding DNA: TGTGCCACCAGTGTCCTCCCCTGGACTCTCAGTGAAGCTTTCTTT. Its protein is CATSVLPWTLSEAFF. The chain is built from TRBV24-1 and TRBJ1-1; D is uncertain. CDR3 size: 15 residues. Germline lookup yields CDR1 KGHDR and CDR2 SFDVKD. V was cut by 5 bases and J by 7 bases, with 19 bases left in between.

CDR3 sequence: CASSESGPRSNEQFF. The CDR3 DNA sequence: TGCGCCAGCAGTGAGTCTGGCCCCCGGAGTAATGAGCAGTTCTTC. This rearrangement joins TRBV10-1 to TRBJ2-1; the D is unclear. The germline V gene has CDR1 WNHNN and CDR2 SYGVQD (reference sequence). The CDR3 sequence is 15 residues long. The V end was cut by 0 bases, the J end by 7 bases, with 13 bases between.

This clonotype was observed at least ten times. As DNA, the CDR3 is TGTGCCAGCAGAACCTCGGCGAACAGACCTTCATGGGAGACCCAGTACTTC. Protein sequence: CASRTSANRPSWETQYF. The chain joins TRBV5-5 to TRBJ2-5; D gene uncertain. Germline loops: CDR1 SGHKS, CDR2 YYEKEE (reference sequence). The CDR3 loop spans 17 amino acids. Trimming cost V 5 bases and J 5 bases, with 25 bases left between them.

At least ten counts were recorded for this clonotype. The CDR3 is CASNPSGRAYEQYF. The CDR3 DNA reads TGTGCCAGCAATCCAAGCGGGAGGGCCTACGAGCAGTACTTC. The chain recombines TRBV28 with TRBJ2-7; 10 bases map to TRBD2. Losses at the gene ends were 7 bases for V and 2 bases for J; bases not matched to a gene: 5. The CDR3 is 14 residues long. Germline V gives CDR1 MDHEN, CDR2 SYDVKM.

The sample holds a few counts of this clonotype. This chain uses TRBV20-1 with TRBJ2-7, with 11 nucleotides matching TRBD2. Germline lookup yields CDR1 DFQATT and CDR2 SNEGSKA (reference sequence). V trimming: 3 bases; J trimming: 5 bases; junction bases outside the gene matches: 9. The CDR3 is made up of 15 amino acids. The CDR3 bases are TGCAGTGCTAGGCCTTCGACTAGCGGGATCAACGAGCAGTACTTC. Translation gives CSARPSTSGINEQYF.

The chain recombines TRBV7-9 with TRBJ1-1; D is possibly TRBD1 (6 bases). Trimming took 5 bases from V and 4 from J, leaving 17 bases between them. The CDR3 spans 15 residues. Germline values: CDR1 SEHNR, CDR2 FQNEAQ (reference sequence). DNA of the CDR3: TGTGCCAGCAGCCCCCAGACAGGCGAGAGCACTGAAGCTTTCTTT. It codes for CASSPQTGESTEAFF. The full variable domain, with the rest looked up from reference TRBV7-9 and TRBJ1-1, is DTGVSQNPRHKITKRGQNVTFRCDPISEHNRLYWYRQTLGQGPEFLTYFQNEAQLEKSRLLSDRFSAERPKGSFSTLEIQRTEQGDSAMYLCASSPQTGESTEAFFGQGTRLTVV.